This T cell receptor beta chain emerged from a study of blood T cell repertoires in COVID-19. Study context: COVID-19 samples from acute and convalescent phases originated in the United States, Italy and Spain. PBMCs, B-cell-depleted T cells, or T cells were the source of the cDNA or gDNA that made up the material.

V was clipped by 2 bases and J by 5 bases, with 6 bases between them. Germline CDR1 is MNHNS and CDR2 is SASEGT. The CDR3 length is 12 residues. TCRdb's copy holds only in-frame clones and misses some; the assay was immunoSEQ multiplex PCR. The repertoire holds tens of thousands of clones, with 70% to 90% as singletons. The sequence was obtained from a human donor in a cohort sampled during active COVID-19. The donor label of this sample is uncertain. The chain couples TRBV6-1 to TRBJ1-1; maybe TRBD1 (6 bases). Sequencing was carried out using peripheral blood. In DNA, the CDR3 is TGTGCCAGCAGTGAACAGGGGACTGAAGCTTTCTTT. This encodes CASSEQGTEAFF.